This T cell receptor beta chain was documented in a study of OX40 agonist ivuxolimab in advanced cancers. Study background: It was ivuxolimab, an agonistic anti-OX40 (CD134) antibody, that patients were treated with.

Some clones are missing from TCRdb's copy, which holds only in-frame ones; the method was immunoSEQ multiplex PCR. The data contain tens of thousands of clones, around 89% of them seen just once; the ten biggest clones take up 10% to 11%. General study results and limits: More expanded clones were found, on average, in CD8+ than in CD4+ T cells.

This clone was counted once. The antigen remains unidentified. Germline CDR1 reads SGHTA; CDR2 reads FQGNSA. V lost 2 bases to trimming and J lost 5 bases, with 15 bases between them. The CDR3 has 15 amino acids. The source material was CD4+ or CD8+ T cells sorted from blood, sampled in a trial of the OX40 agonist ivuxolimab. The V gene is TRBV7-2, the J gene TRBJ2-5, with D possibly called TRBD1 or TRBD2 (5 bases each). The TCR was taken from an adult with an advanced solid tumor such as melanoma, head and neck, liver or kidney cancer. The CDR3 loop is CASSLNWWGGETQYF. Written as DNA, the CDR3 is TGTGCCAGCAGCTTAAATTGGTGGGGCGGGGAGACCCAGTACTTC.